This T cell receptor beta chain was documented in a study of shared clonotypes between healthy human individuals. Across the study: Sampling drew on donors who were a couple of women and a few men aged 18 to 49.

Whole-study results and caveats: Among donors, sharing of clonotypes was expected to be affected by sequencing depth.

Donors had no recently reported acute infections or vaccinations and were HIV-negative. It was into CD45RA+ naive and CD45RA-negative memory subsets that the CD4+ cells were split. Points on this clone: Antigen specificity is unknown.

Per germline, CDR1 KGHSH and CDR2 LQKENI. Between the trimmed V and J ends, which lost 3 bases and 8 bases, there was a span of 13 bases. The CDR3 extends over 13 amino acids. Produced via immunoSEQ multiplex PCR; TCRdb's table is partial and in-frame only. The repertoire includes 2 million to 2.5 million clones, more than 90% of them detected once, and approximately 0.13% sits in the top ten. Sequenced input: naive CD4+ T cells sorted from blood. As to subset: CD45RA+ positively selected. The clonotype comes from a man aged 18 to 29 in good health. The chain is built from TRBV18 and TRBJ1-1; the D gene is possibly TRBD1 (5 bases). DNA of the CDR3: TGTGCCAGCTCACCCCCCGGGAAGGGGGAAGCTTTCTTT. Amino acids: CASSPPGKGEAFF.